The clone carrying this T cell receptor (beta chain) was counted only a few times. The antigen remains unidentified. V gave up 1 base and J gave up 2 bases, with 11 bases separating them. Germline CDR1 SGDLS, CDR2 YYNGEE. The CDR3 runs 15 residues. This sample is drawn from a study of T cell responses to AZD1222 COVID-19 vaccine. The repertoire was sequenced with immunoSEQ multiplex PCR; TCRdb's copy has only in-frame clones and lacks some. The table shows roughly 170,000 clones, with 90% occurring only once. Findings and caveats of the study: Researchers took repertoire samples only after the peak T cell response had come. Targets within unmutated variant regions were reportedly found for nearly half of spike-specific TCRs. Receipt of two AZD1222 doses was followed by a rise in Spike-specific TCR breadth and depth. Along spike, vaccine-associated CD4 TCRs were found throughout, with dominance at 160-218 and 743-854.

The sample here was peripheral blood, taken on day 0 of AZD1222 vaccination. The source of this sequence is an adult in good health. The chain uses TRBV9 and TRBJ2-3; no clear D. CDR3 nucleotide sequence: TGTGCCAGCAGCGTAAACGGCCAGCACACAGATACGCAGTATTTT. Translation: CASSVNGQHTDTQYF.